The rows below give T cell receptor beta chains drawn from one sample of a study of identical twins. TCRdb recomputed calls from the 5' RACE reads with MiXCR, one row per CDR3 protein. The table has approximately 1.8 million distinct CDR3 sequences, 32% seen once. Sequencing was carried out using cord blood. These receptors came from a newborn girl in good health. The CDR3 runs from the conserved cysteine through the conserved F or W. The D gene is left open where the match is weak. Part of the rows lack a size; the others show once, few, many or a class for expanded clones.

j_call: TRBJ1-2; d_call: NA; clone_size: few; v_call: TRBV6-5; cdr3_nt: TGTGCCAGCAAGAAAACCGGGACAACCTATGGCTACACCTTC; cdr3_aa: CASKKTGTTYGYTF
j_call: TRBJ1-1; d_call: NA; clone_size: NA; v_call: TRBV29-1; cdr3_nt: TGCAGCGTTGATAGGCGGGAGGGCACTGAAGCTTTCTTT; cdr3_aa: CSVDRREGTEAFF
j_call: TRBJ1-2; d_call: TRBD1; clone_size: NA; v_call: TRBV20-1; cdr3_nt: TGCAGTGCTAGTGAGGGGACAGGGGAGTTCTATTCCTATGGCTACACCTTC; cdr3_aa: CSASEGTGEFYSYGYTF
j_call: TRBJ2-1; d_call: NA; clone_size: few; v_call: TRBV12-3/TRBV12-4; cdr3_nt: TGTGCCAGCAGTTCCCCCCGAGCGAGAAATGAGCAGTTCTTC; cdr3_aa: CASSSPRARNEQFF
j_call: TRBJ1-2; d_call: TRBD1; clone_size: few; v_call: TRBV5-1; cdr3_nt: TGCGCCATGGGGACAGGGCCTAACTATGGCTACACCTTC; cdr3_aa: CAMGTGPNYGYTF
j_call: TRBJ2-1; d_call: TRBD2; clone_size: NA; v_call: TRBV12-3/TRBV12-4; cdr3_nt: TGTGCCAGCACTCTTGGCGGGGGGCCCTACAATGAGCAGTTCTTC; cdr3_aa: CASTLGGGPYNEQFF
j_call: TRBJ2-1; d_call: TRBD2; clone_size: NA; v_call: TRBV12-3/TRBV12-4; cdr3_nt: TGTGCCAGCAGGCGAGCGGGAGGCTACGAGCAGTTCTTC; cdr3_aa: CASRRAGGYEQFF
j_call: TRBJ1-6; d_call: NA; clone_size: once; v_call: TRBV9; cdr3_nt: TGTGCCAGCAGCGTAGTTCCACAGGGCTATAATTCACCCTTCCACTTT; cdr3_aa: CASSVVPQGYNSPFHF
j_call: TRBJ2-7; d_call: TRBD1; clone_size: many; v_call: TRBV10-3; cdr3_nt: TGTGCCATCAGTGATTTTGGCCCCGGGACAGGATCCTACGAGCAGTACTTC; cdr3_aa: CAISDFGPGTGSYEQYF
j_call: TRBJ1-6; d_call: TRBD1; clone_size: NA; v_call: TRBV20-1; cdr3_nt: TGCAGTGCTAGGGACACAGGGGAATCACCCCTCCACTTT; cdr3_aa: CSARDTGESPLHF
j_call: TRBJ2-6; d_call: NA; clone_size: NA; v_call: TRBV6-1; cdr3_nt: TGTGCCAGCAGTGACGGGAAGTTCTCTGGGGCCAACGTCCTGACTTTC; cdr3_aa: CASSDGKFSGANVLTF
j_call: TRBJ1-4; d_call: NA; clone_size: few; v_call: TRBV20-1; cdr3_nt: TGCAGTGTCCACGGCGGGGGCAGATTTAATGAAAAACTGTTTTTT; cdr3_aa: CSVHGGGRFNEKLFF
j_call: TRBJ2-3; d_call: NA; clone_size: NA; v_call: TRBV14; cdr3_nt: TGTGCCAGCAGCCAAGATGTAGCCCGGTGGGATACGCAGTATTTT; cdr3_aa: CASSQDVARWDTQYF
j_call: TRBJ2-5; d_call: TRBD2; clone_size: NA; v_call: TRBV12-3/TRBV12-4; cdr3_nt: TGTGCCAGCAGTCAACGCCGAACTAGCGTGGGAGAGACCCAGTACTTC; cdr3_aa: CASSQRRTSVGETQYF
j_call: TRBJ2-1; d_call: NA; clone_size: NA; v_call: TRBV20-1; cdr3_nt: TGCAGTGCTAGACTAGCGACAGACTCCTACAATGAGCAGTTCTTC; cdr3_aa: CSARLATDSYNEQFF
j_call: TRBJ2-3; d_call: NA; clone_size: once; v_call: TRBV7-3; cdr3_nt: TGTGCCAGCAGCGGGGCAAAAGATACGCAGTATTTT; cdr3_aa: CASSGAKDTQYF